Following are 11 T cell receptor beta chains from one sample sequenced in a study of cytomegalovirus exposure and HLA in healthy donors. PCR amplification relied on 60 Vbeta primers (plus 13 Jbeta primers). Assay used: immunoSEQ multiplex PCR; TCRdb lists only in-frame clones, some missing. The sample includes some 140,000 clones, roughly 70% of them seen just once. Source material: PBMCs. These receptors were taken from a man between 35 and 55 years old in good health and CMV-seronegative.

This clone occurred once. The chain carries TRBV5-6 and TRBJ2-7; 9 bases are shared with TRBD1. V gave up 4 bases and J gave up 1 base; unmatched junction bases: 6. There are 15 residues in the CDR3. Per germline, CDR1 SGHDT and CDR2 YYEEEE. In DNA form, the CDR3 reads TGTGCCAGCAGCACAACAGGGGGCAGGTCCTACGAGCAGTACTTC. As protein: CASSTTGGRSYEQYF.

V gene TRBV9 combines with J gene TRBJ2-1; tentatively, D is TRBD2 (6 bases). Looked up from germline, CDR1 is SGDLS and CDR2 is YYNGEE. This CDR3 comprises 15 residues. Trimming shortened V by 1 base and J by 1 base, and 9 bases separated the two germline ends. The chain's CDR3 is CASSVLASSYNEQFF. The CDR3 DNA sequence: TGTGCCAGCAGCGTACTAGCGAGTTCCTACAATGAGCAGTTCTTC.

V is TRBV19 and J is TRBJ2-1; 9 bases map to TRBD2. Germline assignment: CDR1 LNHDA and CDR2 SQIVND (reference sequence). J was trimmed by 4 bases and V by 4 bases; bases with no gene match: 8. The CDR3 consists of 16 residues. For the CDR3, the DNA is TGTGCCAGTAGTACCGAAAGCGGGAGGTCTTACAATGAGCAGTTCTTC. This translates into CASSTESGRSYNEQFF.

This chain joins TRBV28 and TRBJ2-5, with 7 bases lining up with TRBD2. The germline V gene encodes CDR1 MDHEN and CDR2 SYDVKM. CDR3 length: 11 amino acids. With 6 bases clipped from V and 9 bases from J, the junction kept 4 bases outside the gene matches. DNA for the CDR3: TGTGCCAGCAGCCAGACTAGCCCCCAGTACTTC. It is translated as CASSQTSPQYF.

V is TRBV7-2 and J is TRBJ2-7; 8 positions match TRBD1. The V gene's germline CDR1 is SGHTA and CDR2 FQGNSA. The CDR3 loop spans 15 amino acids. Germline trimming cut 1 base from V and 2 bases from J; bases unmatched to any gene: 4. The CDR3 reads CASSLGDRIPYEQYF. The CDR3 DNA is TGTGCCAGCAGCTTAGGGGACAGGATCCCCTACGAGCAGTACTTC. The whole variable domain, remainder taken from reference TRBV7-2 and TRBJ2-7, is GAGVSQSPSNKVTEKGKDVELRCDPISGHTALYWYRQSLGQGLEFLIYFQGNSAPDKSGLPSDRFSAERTGGSVSTLTIQRTQQEDSAVYLCASSLGDRIPYEQYFGPGTRLTVT.

The chain recombines TRBV7-8 with TRBJ1-2; TRBD1 agrees at 7 bases. This CDR3 comprises 13 residues. From germline, CDR1 is SGHVS and CDR2 FQNEAQ. The J segment lost 6 bases and the V segment lost 5 bases, leaving 6 bases of the junction unmatched. CDR3 DNA: TGTGCCAGCAGCACCGGGACAGCGGATGGCTACACCTTC. Translated: CASSTGTADGYTF.

The rearrangement uses TRBV5-6 and TRBJ2-5, with D uncertain. CDR1 is SGHDT, CDR2 YYEEEE, per germline. V lost 0 bases and J 2 bases, leaving 8 bases between the germline ends. The CDR3 contains 14 residues. The chain's CDR3 is CASSLVAQQETQYF. Written as DNA, the CDR3 is TGTGCCAGCAGCTTGGTGGCACAACAAGAGACCCAGTACTTC.

V gene TRBV30 combines with J gene TRBJ1-3; D is possibly TRBD1 (5 bases). The CDR3 runs to 16 residues. In germline, CDR1 is GTSNPN, CDR2 SVGIG (reference sequence). V lost 3 bases and J 2 bases, leaving 17 bases between the germline ends. As DNA, the CDR3 is TGTGCCTGGAGGAAGGGCCGGGGGTCCCCTGGAAACACCATATATTTT. Its translation: CAWRKGRGSPGNTIYF.

In its sample, this clone was seen once. V usage is TRBV28 and J usage is TRBJ2-1, with 9 nucleotides matching TRBD2. The CDR3 is 16 amino acids. With V trimmed by 1 base and J by 7 bases, 8 bases remained unmatched. Germline CDR1 MDHEN, CDR2 SYDVKM. CDR3 in amino acids: CASSLSGAGGANEQFF. DNA of the CDR3: TGTGCCAGCAGTTTATCGGGGGCGGGAGGGGCAAATGAGCAGTTCTTC. The variable domain in full, with the rest retrieved from reference TRBV28 and TRBJ2-1, is DVKVTQSSRYLVKRTGEKVFLECVQDMDHENMFWYRQDPGLGLRLIYFSYDVKMKEKGDIPEGYSVSREKKERFSLILESASTNQTSMYLCASSLSGAGGANEQFFGPGTRLTVL.

V usage is TRBV5-6 and J usage is TRBJ2-1; D may be TRBD1 (5 bases). Trimming removed 0 bases at V and 6 bases at J, with 13 bases between. This CDR3 contains 15 residues. The V gene's germline CDR1 is SGHDT and CDR2 YYEEEE. The CDR3 DNA reads as TGTGCCAGCAGCTTGGCTGGGGCCAGATTCAATGAGCAGTTCTTC. This codes for CASSLAGARFNEQFF.

This clone was seen a handful of times. The V and J genes are TRBV6-5 and TRBJ2-7; D not resolved. Trimming removed 6 bases at V and 0 bases at J, with 12 bases between. The germline gives CDR1 MNHEY, CDR2 SVGAGI. The CDR3 has 14 amino acids. The CDR3 region is CASRRLPGSYEQYF. The CDR3 DNA follows: TGTGCCAGCAGAAGGCTTCCGGGCTCCTACGAGCAGTACTTC.